The T cell receptor (beta chain) described here comes from a study of blood T cell repertoires in COVID-19. Study information: Sites across the United States, Italy and Spain contributed samples from acute and convalescent COVID-19. PBMCs, B-cell-depleted T cells, or T cells were the source of the cDNA or gDNA that made up the material.

In the original workflow: Reference gene primer amplification yielded estimated nucleated cell counts. The table came from immunoSEQ multiplex PCR; TCRdb's copy has only in-frame clones and leaves some out. That table gives V, J and clone size, and the DNA gave D and trimming. The sample has about 95,000 clones; about nine tenths are singletons. The CDR3 is made up of 18 amino acids. Germline CDR1 LGHNA, CDR2 YNFKEQ. Trimming removed 0 bases from V and 7 bases from J; junction bases left unmatched: 13. The TCR originated in a woman in her 70s with acute or convalescent COVID-19. Input material: peripheral blood. This chain uses TRBV4-2 with TRBJ1-5, with 9 bases identical to TRBD1. CDR3 DNA sequence: TGTGCCAGCAGCCAAGACCACGGGACAGGGACCTCTGGGCAGCCCCAGCATTTT. Translation: CASSQDHGTGTSGQPQHF.